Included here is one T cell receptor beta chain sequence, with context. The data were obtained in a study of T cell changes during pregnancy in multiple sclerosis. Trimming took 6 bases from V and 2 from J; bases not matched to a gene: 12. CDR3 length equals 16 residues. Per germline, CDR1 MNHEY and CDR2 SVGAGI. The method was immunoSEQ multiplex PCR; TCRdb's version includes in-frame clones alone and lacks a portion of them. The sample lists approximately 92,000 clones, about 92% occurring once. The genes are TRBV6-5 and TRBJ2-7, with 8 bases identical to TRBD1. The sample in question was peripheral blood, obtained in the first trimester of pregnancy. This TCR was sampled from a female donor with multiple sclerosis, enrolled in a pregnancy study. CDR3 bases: TGTGCCAGCAGCTACAGCCCTGGCAGGGGGCCCTACGAGCAGTACTTC. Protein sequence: CASSYSPGRGPYEQYF.